The clone carrying this T cell receptor beta chain was counted only a few times. The data belong to a study of radiotherapy plus CTLA-4 blockade in lung cancer. Trimming left V 1 base short and J 2 bases short, with 12 bases between. Per the germline V gene, CDR1 is LGHNA and CDR2 is YSLEER. CDR3 length: 17 residues. Sequenced by immunoSEQ multiplex PCR; TCRdb stores in-frame clones only, minus some. The sample shows under 110,000 clones, under 90% of them seen only once. The TCR sequence derives from a human donor with non-small cell lung cancer that progressed on radiotherapy plus ipilimumab. Some clones in this sample may be carry-over from other donors' samples. This sample comprised peripheral blood, obtained from a patient treated with radiotherapy plus ipilimumab. The chain is built from TRBV4-3 and TRBJ1-6; no clear D. Written as DNA, the CDR3 is TGCGCCAGCAGCCAAGCCCCGGGGAGGCCCTATAATTCACCCCTCCACTTT. This codes for CASSQAPGRPYNSPLHF.